These 8 T cell receptor beta chains originate from one sample sequenced in a study of CD8+ T cells in alopecia areata. The treatment denotes: oral pan-JAK inhibitor, 5-10 mg twice daily. Reverse transcription of extracted RNA yielded cDNA, which provided the sequencing template. Here immunoSEQ multiplex PCR was the method, and the copy in TCRdb shows in-frame clones only, minus some. The table lists about 200,000 clones, more than 45% of them singletons, with 5% to 6% in the top ten. Sequencing was performed on CD4+ T cells sorted from blood, taken at week 24, from a patient treated with tofacitinib. The receptors here all came from a human donor with alopecia areata.

The J gene is TRBJ1-5, the V gene TRBV29-1; tentatively, D is TRBD1 (5 bases). Germline CDR1 and CDR2: SQVTM and ANQGSEA. The CDR3 sequence is 13 residues long. Trimming took 7 bases from V and 4 from J, leaving 14 bases between them. CDR3 sequence: CSGWSGGNQPQHF. The DNA for the CDR3 is TGCAGCGGTTGGTCGGGGGGAAATCAGCCCCAGCATTTT. Looking up the rest from reference TRBV29-1 and TRBJ1-5 gives the full variable domain: SAVISQKPSRDICQRGTSLTIQCQVDSQVTMMFWYRQQPGQSLTLIATANQGSEATYESGFVIDKFPISRPNLTFSTLTVSNMSPEDSSIYLCSGWSGGNQPQHFGDGTRLSIL.

The chain carries TRBV6-5 and TRBJ1-5; no firm D call. Per the germline V gene, CDR1 is MNHEY and CDR2 is SVGAGI. There are 14 residues in the CDR3. Trimming shortened V by 8 bases and J by 1 base, and 12 bases separated the two germline ends. The CDR3 is CASGRQRSNQPQHF. CDR3 coding DNA: TGTGCCAGCGGCAGACAAAGGAGCAATCAGCCCCAGCATTTT.

The rearrangement links TRBV27 to TRBJ2-3, with a possible D match to TRBD2 (5 bases). The germline V gene encodes CDR1 MNHEY and CDR2 SMNVEV (reference sequence). V lost 5 bases and J lost 3, with 15 bases in between. The CDR3 has 15 amino acids. CDR3 sequence (DNA): TGTGCCAGCAGTGTGGGAGCGGTAGGGACAGATACGCAGTATTTT. Translation gives CASSVGAVGTDTQYF.

The sample holds many counts of this clone. The chain has TRBV7-2 and TRBJ2-6; D gene ambiguous. The CDR3 is 16 residues long. Germline V gene lookup returns CDR1 SGHTA and CDR2 FQGNSA. V shed 1 base and J shed 4 bases, with 11 bases lying between them. The CDR3 is CASSLVTQRGANVLTF. The CDR3 nucleotides are TGTGCCAGCAGCTTAGTCACCCAGAGAGGGGCCAACGTCCTGACTTTC.

The chain has TRBV9 and TRBJ2-1; 8 bases are a match to TRBD2. The CDR3 has 15 residues. V lost 0 bases and J lost 4; bases outside the gene matches: 3. Germline loops: CDR1 SGDLS, CDR2 YYNGEE. The CDR3 nucleotides are TGTGCCAGCAGCGTAGATAGCGGGACTTACAATGAGCAGTTCTTC. Amino acid sequence: CASSVDSGTYNEQFF. Based on the CDR3 plus reference TRBV9 and TRBJ2-1, the full variable domain is DSGVTQTPKHLITATGQRVTLRCSPRSGDLSVYWYQQSLDQGLQFLIQYYNGEERAKGNILERFSAQQFPDLHSELNLSSLELGDSALYFCASSVDSGTYNEQFFGPGTRLTVL.

V is TRBV29-1 and J is TRBJ1-1; maybe TRBD1 (5 bases). The germline CDR1 and CDR2 sequences are SQVTM and ANQGSEA. V was cut by 3 bases and J by 5 bases, with 13 bases left in between. The CDR3 is 13 residues long. CDR3 nucleotide sequence: TGCAGCGTTGAGTCTCAGGGAGGGACTGAAGCTTTCTTT. Translation: CSVESQGGTEAFF.

The J gene is TRBJ2-7, the V gene TRBV14, with 8 bases that match TRBD1. Trimming at V came to 1 base and at J to 2 bases, leaving 4 bases not matched to a gene. The CDR3 is made up of 15 amino acids. CDR1 and CDR2 (germline): SGHDN, FVKESK. CDR3 sequence reads: CASSQASTGAYEQYF. The CDR3 DNA is TGTGCCAGCAGCCAAGCTTCGACAGGGGCCTACGAGCAGTACTTC.

V is TRBV29-1 and J is TRBJ2-5, with a weak D call TRBD1 (5 bases). The assigned J gene may be wrong: the sequence end matches TRBJ2-7 better. The germline V gene has CDR1 SQVTM and CDR2 ANQGSEA. The CDR3 runs to 11 residues. The CDR3 DNA is TGCAGCGTGTTAACAGGTTACGAGCAGTACTTC. Translation gives CSVLTGYEQYF.